This TCR beta chain was sequenced for a study of beta chain features in type 1 diabetes. Study-level findings and limits: The study found that naive, central memory and Treg TCRB repertoires appeared more similar in patients than in healthy donors. There was a possibility that cDNA sequencing over-represented cells with high TCR expression. All four CD4+ subsets from Type 1 diabetes patients carried moderately but significantly shorter TCRB CDR3s.

What was sequenced were expressed TCRB transcripts, since all of the isolated RNA had been reverse transcribed. The data were produced by immunoSEQ multiplex PCR, yet TCRdb's version contains in-frame clones alone and is incomplete. The table has around 310,000 clones, about 14% seen once. There are a few counts of this clone. Its antigen is as yet unknown. V was pared by 4 bases and J by 3 bases, with 12 bases between. This CDR3 region has 14 residues. Germline-derived CDR1 and CDR2 are MNHEY and SVGAGI. Using CD45RO/CCR7/CD25/CD127/CD95/CD27, CD4+ naive, central memory, regulatory and stem cell-like memory cells were sorted.

The genes are TRBV6-5 and TRBJ1-1; D is uncertain. The sequence was obtained from a woman aged 18 to 35 with type 1 diabetes. The sample taken for sequencing was naive CD4+ T cells from blood. Written as DNA, the CDR3 is TGTGCCAGCAGTTTCCTGGGCGGGGACACTGAAGCTTTCTTT. Translation gives CASSFLGGDTEAFF.